This T cell receptor (beta chain) was identified during a study of T cells in Graves' hyperthyroidism and ophthalmopathy. Authors of the study amplified TCR beta CDR3 regions from RNA transcripts. RT-PCR in the first round (using the HTBI primer set) targeted the TCR CDR3. Via MiXCR, TCRdb re-called the multiplex PCR reads, giving one row per CDR3 protein. This sample has 800,000 or so distinct CDR3 sequences, with around 39% found just once. Study observations and caveats: In blood, most of the thyroid clonotypes expanded above 0.001 were also present.

Graves' hyperthyroidism qualified as stable when ophthalmopathy did not progress within 18 months. Each diagnosis was grounded in clinical symptoms, serum thyroxine and TRAb, thyroid ultrasound, and orbital computed tomography. Trimming removed 7 bases from V and 2 bases from J, with 14 bases in between. Germline CDR1 and CDR2: DFQATT and SNEGSKA (reference sequence). The CDR3 runs 13 residues. For this clonotype: Its specificity is unknown.

The chain links TRBV20-1 to TRBJ1-2; D gene unclear. Sequenced sample: blood. The origin of this receptor is a man in his late teens or twenties with Graves' hyperthyroidism. Here the CDR3 DNA reads TGCAGTGGGGAGCCGCGCCAAAACTATGGCTACACCTTC. It specifies CSGEPRQNYGYTF.